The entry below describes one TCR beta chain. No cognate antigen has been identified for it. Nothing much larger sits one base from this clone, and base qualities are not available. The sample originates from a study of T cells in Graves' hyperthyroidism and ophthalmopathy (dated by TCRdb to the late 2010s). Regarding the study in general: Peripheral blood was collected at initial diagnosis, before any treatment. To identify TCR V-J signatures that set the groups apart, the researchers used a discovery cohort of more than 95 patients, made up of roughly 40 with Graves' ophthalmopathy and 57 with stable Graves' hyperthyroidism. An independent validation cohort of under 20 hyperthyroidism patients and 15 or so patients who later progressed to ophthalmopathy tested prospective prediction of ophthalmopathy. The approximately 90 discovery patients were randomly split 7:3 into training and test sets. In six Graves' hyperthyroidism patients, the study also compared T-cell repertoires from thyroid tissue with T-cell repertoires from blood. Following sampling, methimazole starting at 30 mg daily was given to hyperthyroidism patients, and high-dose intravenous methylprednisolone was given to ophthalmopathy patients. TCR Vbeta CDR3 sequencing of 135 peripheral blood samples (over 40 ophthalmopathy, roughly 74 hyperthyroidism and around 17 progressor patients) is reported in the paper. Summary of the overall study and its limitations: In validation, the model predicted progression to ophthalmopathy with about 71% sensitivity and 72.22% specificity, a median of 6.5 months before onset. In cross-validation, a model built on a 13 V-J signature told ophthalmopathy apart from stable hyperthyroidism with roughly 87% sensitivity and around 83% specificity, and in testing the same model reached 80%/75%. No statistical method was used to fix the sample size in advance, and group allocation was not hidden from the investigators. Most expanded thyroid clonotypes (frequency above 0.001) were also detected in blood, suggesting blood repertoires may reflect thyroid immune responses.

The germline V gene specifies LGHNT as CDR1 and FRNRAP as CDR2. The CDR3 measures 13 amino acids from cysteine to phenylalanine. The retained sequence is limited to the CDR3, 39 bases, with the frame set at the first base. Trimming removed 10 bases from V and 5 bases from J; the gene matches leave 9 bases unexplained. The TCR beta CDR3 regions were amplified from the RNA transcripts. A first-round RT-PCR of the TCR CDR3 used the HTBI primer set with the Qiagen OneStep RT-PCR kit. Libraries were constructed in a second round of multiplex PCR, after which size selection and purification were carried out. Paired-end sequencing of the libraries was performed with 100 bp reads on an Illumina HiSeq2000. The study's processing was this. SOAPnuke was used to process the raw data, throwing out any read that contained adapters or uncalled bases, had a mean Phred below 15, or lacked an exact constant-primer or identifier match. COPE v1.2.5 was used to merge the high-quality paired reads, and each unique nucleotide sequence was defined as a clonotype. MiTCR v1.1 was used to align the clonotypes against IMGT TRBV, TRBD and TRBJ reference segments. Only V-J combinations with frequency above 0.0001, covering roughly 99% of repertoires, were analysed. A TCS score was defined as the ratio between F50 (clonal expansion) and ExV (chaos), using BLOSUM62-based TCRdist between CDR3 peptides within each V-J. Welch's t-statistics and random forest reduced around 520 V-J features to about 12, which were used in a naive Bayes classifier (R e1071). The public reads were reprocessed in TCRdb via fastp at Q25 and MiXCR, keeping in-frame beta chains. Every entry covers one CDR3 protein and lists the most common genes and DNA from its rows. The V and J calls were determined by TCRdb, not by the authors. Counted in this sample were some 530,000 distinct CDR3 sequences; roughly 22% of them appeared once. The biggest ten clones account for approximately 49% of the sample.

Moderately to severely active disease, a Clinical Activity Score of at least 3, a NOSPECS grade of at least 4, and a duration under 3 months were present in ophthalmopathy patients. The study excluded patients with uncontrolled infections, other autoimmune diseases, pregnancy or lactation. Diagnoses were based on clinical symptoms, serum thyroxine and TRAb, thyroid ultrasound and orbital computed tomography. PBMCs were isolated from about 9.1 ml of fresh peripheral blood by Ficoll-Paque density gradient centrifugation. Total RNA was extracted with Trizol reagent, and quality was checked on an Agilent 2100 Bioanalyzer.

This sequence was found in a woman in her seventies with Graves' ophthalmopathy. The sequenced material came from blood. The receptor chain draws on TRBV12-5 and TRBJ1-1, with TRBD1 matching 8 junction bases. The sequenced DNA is TGTGCTACCCGGGGACAGGCGGGGACTGAAGCTTTCTTT. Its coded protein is CATRGQAGTEAFF.